This TCR beta chain was identified during a study of blood T cell repertoires in COVID-19. Overall study context: From T cells, B-cell-depleted T cells, or PBMCs came the material, which was cDNA or gDNA.

Assay used: immunoSEQ multiplex PCR; TCRdb lists only in-frame clones, some missing. The table lists fewer than 150,000 clones, over 80% of them singletons. In this sample, this clone turned up once. Per germline, CDR1 SNHLY and CDR2 FYNNEI. CDR3 length: 15 residues. V gave up 3 bases and J gave up 2 bases, with 10 bases separating them. This clonotype was obtained from a woman in her seventies with acute or convalescent COVID-19. The rearrangement uses TRBV2 and TRBJ2-2, with a tentative D call TRBD1 (5 bases). Sequencing used peripheral blood. CDR3 DNA: TGTGCCAGCAGTGAGTCCAGGGCAAACACCGGGGAGCTGTTTTTT. It encodes CASSESRANTGELFF.